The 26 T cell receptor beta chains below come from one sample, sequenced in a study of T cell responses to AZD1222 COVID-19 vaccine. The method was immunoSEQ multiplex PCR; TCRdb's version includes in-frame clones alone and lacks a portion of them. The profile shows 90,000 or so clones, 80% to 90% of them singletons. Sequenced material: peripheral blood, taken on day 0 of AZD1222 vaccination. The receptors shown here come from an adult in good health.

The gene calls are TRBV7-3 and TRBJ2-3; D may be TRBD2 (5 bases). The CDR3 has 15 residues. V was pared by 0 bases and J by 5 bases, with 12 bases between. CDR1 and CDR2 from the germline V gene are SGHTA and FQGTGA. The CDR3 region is CASSLTSGLRDTQYF. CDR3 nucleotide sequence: TGTGCCAGCAGCTTAACTTCGGGGTTGAGAGATACGCAGTATTTT. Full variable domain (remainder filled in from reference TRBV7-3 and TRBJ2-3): GAGVSQTPSNKVTEKGKYVELRCDPISGHTALYWYRQSLGQGPEFLIYFQGTGAADDSGLPNDRFFAVRPEGSVSTLKIQRTERGDSAVYLCASSLTSGLRDTQYFGPGTRLTVL.

DNA of the CDR3: TGTGCCAGCAGCTTAGTGGGAGATCGGGCAAATGAGCAGTTCTTC. Its protein is CASSLVGDRANEQFF. This rearrangement joins TRBV7-2 to TRBJ2-1; perhaps TRBD2 as D (5 bases). The CDR3 is 15 residues long. The V end lost 1 base, the J end lost 7 bases, and 14 bases lay between the germline ends. CDR1 is SGHTA, CDR2 FQGNSA, per germline.

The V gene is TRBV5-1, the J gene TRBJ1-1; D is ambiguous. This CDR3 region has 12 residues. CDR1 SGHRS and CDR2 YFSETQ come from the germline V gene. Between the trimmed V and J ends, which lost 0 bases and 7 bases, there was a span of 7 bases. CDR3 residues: CASSLDSGEAFF. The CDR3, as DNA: TGCGCCAGCAGCTTGGATTCCGGTGAAGCTTTCTTT.

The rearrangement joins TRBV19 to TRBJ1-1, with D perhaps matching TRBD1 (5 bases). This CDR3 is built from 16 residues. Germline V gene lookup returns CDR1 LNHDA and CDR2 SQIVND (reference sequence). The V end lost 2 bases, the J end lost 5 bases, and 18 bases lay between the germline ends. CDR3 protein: CASSIILSRRGTEAFF. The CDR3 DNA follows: TGTGCCAGTAGTATAATCCTTTCACGAAGGGGAACTGAAGCTTTCTTT.

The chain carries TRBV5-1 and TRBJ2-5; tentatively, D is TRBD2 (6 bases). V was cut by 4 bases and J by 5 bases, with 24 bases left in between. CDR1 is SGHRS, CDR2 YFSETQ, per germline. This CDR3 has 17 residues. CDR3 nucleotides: TGCGCCAGCAGCCCGGGGTCTATGAGCGGGTCGCTTGAGACCCAGTACTTC. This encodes CASSPGSMSGSLETQYF.

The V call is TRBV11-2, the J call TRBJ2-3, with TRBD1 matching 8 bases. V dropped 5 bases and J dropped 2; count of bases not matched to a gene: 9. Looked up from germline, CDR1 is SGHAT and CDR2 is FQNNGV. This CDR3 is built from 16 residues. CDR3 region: CASSKGQGMITDTQYF. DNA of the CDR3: TGTGCCAGCAGCAAAGGACAGGGAATGATCACAGATACGCAGTATTTT.

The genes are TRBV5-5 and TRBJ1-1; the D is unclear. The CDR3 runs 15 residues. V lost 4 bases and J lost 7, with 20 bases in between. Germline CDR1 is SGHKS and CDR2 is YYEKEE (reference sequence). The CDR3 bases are TGTGCCAGCAGCGTGACACCCGAAAGGAATCTTGAAGCTTTCTTT. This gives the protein CASSVTPERNLEAFF.

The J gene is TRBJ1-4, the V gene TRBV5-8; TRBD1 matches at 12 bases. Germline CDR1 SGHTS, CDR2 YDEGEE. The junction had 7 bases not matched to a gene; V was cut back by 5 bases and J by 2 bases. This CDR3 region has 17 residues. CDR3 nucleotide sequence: TGTGCCAGCAGTCTTCCCGGGACAGGGGGCACTAATGAAAAACTGTTTTTT. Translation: CASSLPGTGGTNEKLFF.

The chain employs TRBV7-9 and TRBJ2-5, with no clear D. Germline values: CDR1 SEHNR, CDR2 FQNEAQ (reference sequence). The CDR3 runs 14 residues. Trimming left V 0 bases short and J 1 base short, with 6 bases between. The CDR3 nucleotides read TGTGCCAGCAGCTTAGCACTACCCCAAGAGACCCAGTACTTC. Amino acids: CASSLALPQETQYF.

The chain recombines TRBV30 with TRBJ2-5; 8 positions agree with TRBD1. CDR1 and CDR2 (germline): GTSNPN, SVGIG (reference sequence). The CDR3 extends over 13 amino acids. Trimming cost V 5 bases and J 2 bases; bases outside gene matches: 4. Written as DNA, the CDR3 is TGTGCCTGGGCCCGGGACAGGCAAGAGACCCAGTACTTC. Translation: CAWARDRQETQYF. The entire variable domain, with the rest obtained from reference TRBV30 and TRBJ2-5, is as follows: SQTIHQWPATLVQPVGSPLSLECTVEGTSNPNLYWYRQAAGRGLQLLFYSVGIGQISSEVPQNLSASRPQDRQFILSSKKLLLSDSGFYLCAWARDRQETQYFGPGTRLLVL.

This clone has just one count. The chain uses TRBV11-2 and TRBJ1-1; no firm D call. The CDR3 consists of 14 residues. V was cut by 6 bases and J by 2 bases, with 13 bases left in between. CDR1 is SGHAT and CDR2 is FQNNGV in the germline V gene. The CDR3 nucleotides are TGTGCCAGCAGAACGAACGGGCTAAACACTGAAGCTTTCTTT. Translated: CASRTNGLNTEAFF.

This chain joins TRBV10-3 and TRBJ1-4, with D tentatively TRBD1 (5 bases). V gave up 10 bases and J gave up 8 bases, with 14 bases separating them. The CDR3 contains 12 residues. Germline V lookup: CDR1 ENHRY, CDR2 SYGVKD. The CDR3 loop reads CATRGGPEKLFF. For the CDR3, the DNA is TGTGCCACGAGGGGCGGTCCAGAAAAACTGTTTTTT.

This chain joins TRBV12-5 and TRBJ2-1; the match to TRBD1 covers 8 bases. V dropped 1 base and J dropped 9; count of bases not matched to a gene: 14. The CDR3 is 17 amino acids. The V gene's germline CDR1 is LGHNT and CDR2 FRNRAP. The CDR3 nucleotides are TGTGCTAGTGGTTTGGCAGACACAGGGGGGATAGGGGTTGAGCAGTTCTTC. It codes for CASGLADTGGIGVEQFF.

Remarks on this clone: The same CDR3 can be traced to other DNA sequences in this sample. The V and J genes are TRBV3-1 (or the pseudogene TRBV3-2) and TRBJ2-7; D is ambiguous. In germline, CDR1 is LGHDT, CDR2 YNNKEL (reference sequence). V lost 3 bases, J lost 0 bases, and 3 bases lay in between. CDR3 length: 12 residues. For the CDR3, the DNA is TGTGCCAGCAGCCAGGGCTCCTACGAGCAGTACTTC. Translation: CASSQGSYEQYF.

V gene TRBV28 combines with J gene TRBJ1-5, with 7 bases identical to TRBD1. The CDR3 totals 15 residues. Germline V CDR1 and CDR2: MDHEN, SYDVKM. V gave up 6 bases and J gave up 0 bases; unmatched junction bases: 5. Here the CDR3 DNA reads TGTGCCAGCAGATCGACAGGGAATAGCAATCAGCCCCAGCATTTT. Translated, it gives CASRSTGNSNQPQHF.

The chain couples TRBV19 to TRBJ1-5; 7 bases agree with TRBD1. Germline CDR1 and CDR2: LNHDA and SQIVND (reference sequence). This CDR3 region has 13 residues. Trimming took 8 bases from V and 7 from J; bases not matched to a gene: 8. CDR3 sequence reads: CASCRDRGQPQHF. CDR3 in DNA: TGTGCCAGTTGCCGGGACAGAGGACAGCCCCAGCATTTT.

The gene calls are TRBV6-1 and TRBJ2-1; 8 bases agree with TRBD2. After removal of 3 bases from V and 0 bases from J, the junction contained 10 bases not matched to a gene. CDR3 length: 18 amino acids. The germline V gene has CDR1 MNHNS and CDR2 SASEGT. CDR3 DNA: TGTGCCAGCAGTGACAGACCGGGAACTAGCGGCTCCTACAATGAGCAGTTCTTC. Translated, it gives CASSDRPGTSGSYNEQFF.

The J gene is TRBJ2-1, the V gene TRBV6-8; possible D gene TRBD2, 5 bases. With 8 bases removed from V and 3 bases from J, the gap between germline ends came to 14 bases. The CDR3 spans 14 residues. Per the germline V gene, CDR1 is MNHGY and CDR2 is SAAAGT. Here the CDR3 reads CASHEVTSYNEQFF. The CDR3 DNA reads TGTGCCAGCCATGAAGTAACTAGCTACAATGAGCAGTTCTTC.

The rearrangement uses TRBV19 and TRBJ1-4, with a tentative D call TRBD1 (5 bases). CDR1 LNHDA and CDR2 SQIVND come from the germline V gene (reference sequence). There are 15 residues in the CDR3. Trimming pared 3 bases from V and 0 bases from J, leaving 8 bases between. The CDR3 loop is CASSMGGATNEKLFF. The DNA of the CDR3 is TGTGCCAGTAGTATGGGGGGTGCAACTAATGAAAAACTGTTTTTT.

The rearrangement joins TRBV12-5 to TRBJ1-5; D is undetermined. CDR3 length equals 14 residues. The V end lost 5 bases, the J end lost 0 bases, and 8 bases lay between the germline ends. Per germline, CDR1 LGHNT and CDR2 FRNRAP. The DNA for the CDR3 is TGTGCTAGTGGTCCAAACCATAGCAATCAGCCCCAGCATTTT. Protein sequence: CASGPNHSNQPQHF. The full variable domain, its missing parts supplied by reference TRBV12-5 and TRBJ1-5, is DARVTQTPRHKVTEMGQEVTMRCQPILGHNTVFWYRQTMMQGLELLAYFRNRAPLDDSGMPKDRFSAEMPDATLATLKIQPSEPRDSAVYFCASGPNHSNQPQHFGDGTRLSIL.

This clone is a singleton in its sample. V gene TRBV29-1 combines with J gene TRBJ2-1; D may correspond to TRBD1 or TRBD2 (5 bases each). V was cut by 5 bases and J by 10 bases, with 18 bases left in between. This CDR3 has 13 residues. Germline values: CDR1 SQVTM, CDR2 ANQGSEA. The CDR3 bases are TGCAGCGTTTCCGAGTCGGGGACCTTGGAGCAGTTCTTC. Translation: CSVSESGTLEQFF.

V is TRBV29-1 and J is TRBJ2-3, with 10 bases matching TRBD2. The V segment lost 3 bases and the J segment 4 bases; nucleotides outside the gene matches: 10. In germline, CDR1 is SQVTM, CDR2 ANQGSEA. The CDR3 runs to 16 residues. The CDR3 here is CSVDGGLAGVADTQYF. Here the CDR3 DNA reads TGCAGCGTTGATGGGGGGCTAGCGGGAGTCGCAGATACGCAGTATTTT.

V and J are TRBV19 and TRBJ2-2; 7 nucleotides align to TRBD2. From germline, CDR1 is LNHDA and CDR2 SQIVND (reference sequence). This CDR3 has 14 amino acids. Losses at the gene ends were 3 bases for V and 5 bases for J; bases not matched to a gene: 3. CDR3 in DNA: TGTGCCAGTAGTATCGGCGGGGGAACCGGGGAGCTGTTTTTT. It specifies CASSIGGGTGELFF.

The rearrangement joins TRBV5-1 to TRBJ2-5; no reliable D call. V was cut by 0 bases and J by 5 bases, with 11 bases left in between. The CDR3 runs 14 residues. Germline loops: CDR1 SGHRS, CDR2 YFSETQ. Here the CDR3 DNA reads TGCGCCAGCAGCTTGGTTGGATTCAGCGAGACCCAGTACTTC. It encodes CASSLVGFSETQYF.

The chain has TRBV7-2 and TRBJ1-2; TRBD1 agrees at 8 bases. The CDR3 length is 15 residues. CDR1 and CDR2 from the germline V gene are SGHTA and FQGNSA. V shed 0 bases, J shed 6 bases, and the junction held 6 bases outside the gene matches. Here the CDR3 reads CASSLATGTGDGYTF. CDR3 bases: TGTGCCAGCAGCTTAGCTACAGGGACAGGTGATGGCTACACCTTC.

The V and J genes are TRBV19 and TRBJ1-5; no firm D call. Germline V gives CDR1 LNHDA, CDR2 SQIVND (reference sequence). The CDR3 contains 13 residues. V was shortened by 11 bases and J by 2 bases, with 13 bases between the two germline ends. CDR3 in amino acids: CAVSGWGNQPQHF. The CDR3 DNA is TGTGCCGTCTCCGGTTGGGGCAATCAGCCCCAGCATTTT.